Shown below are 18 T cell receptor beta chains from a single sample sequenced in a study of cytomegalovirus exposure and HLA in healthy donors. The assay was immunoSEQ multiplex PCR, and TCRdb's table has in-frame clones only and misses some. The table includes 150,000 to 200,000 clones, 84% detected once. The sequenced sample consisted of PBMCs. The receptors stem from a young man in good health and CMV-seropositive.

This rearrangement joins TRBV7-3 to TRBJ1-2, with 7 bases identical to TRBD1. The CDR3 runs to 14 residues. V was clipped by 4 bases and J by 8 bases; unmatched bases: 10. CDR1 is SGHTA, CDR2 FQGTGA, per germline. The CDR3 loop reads CASSSQPGQRGYTF. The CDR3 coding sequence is TGTGCCAGCAGCTCGCAGCCGGGACAGCGGGGCTACACCTTC.

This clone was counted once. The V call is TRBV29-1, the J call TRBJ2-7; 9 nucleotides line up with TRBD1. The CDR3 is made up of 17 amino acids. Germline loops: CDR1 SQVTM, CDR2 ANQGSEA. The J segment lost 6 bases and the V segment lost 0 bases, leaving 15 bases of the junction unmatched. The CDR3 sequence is CSVEDIRTGAMGFEQYF. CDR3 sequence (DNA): TGCAGCGTTGAAGATATTAGGACAGGGGCGATGGGGTTCGAGCAGTACTTC.

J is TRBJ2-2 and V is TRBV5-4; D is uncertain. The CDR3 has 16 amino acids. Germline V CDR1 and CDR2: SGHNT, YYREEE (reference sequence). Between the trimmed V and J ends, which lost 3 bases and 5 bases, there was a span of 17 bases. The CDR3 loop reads CASSSPTGTGTGELFF. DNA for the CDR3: TGTGCCAGCAGCTCCCCGACGGGTACCGGTACCGGGGAGCTGTTTTTT.

The CDR3 bases are TGTGCCAGCAGTTTAGGTTCGGAGCTGACTGAAGCTTTCTTT. Protein sequence: CASSLGSELTEAFF. The gene calls are TRBV28 and TRBJ1-1; D uncertain. CDR1 is MDHEN and CDR2 is SYDVKM in the germline V gene. The CDR3 loop spans 14 amino acids. V was clipped by 2 bases and J by 5 bases, with 12 bases between them.

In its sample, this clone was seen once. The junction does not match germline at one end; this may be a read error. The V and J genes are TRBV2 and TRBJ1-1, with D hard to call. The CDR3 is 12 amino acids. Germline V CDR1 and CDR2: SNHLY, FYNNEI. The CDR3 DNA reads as TGTGCCAGCAGTGTCGTGCGGGCAAAACCTCCTTTT. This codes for CASSVVRAKPPF. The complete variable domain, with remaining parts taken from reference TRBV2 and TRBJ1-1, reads EPEVTQTPSHQVTQMGQEVILRCVPISNHLYFYWYRQILGQKVEFLVSFYNNEISEKSEIFDDQFSVERPDGSNFTLKIRSTKLEDSAMYFCASSVVRAKPPFGQGTRLTVV.

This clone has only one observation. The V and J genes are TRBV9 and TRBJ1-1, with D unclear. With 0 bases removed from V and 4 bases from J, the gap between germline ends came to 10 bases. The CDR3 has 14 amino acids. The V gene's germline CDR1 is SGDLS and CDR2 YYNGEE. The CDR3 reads CASSVDPGRTEAFF. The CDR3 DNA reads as TGTGCCAGCAGCGTAGACCCGGGTCGCACTGAAGCTTTCTTT.

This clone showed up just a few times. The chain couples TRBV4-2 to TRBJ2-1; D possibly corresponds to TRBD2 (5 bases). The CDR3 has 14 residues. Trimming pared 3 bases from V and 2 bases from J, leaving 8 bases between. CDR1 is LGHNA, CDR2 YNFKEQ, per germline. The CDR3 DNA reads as TGTGCCAGCAGCCAGAGGGAGACCTACAATGAGCAGTTCTTC. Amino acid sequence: CASSQRETYNEQFF.

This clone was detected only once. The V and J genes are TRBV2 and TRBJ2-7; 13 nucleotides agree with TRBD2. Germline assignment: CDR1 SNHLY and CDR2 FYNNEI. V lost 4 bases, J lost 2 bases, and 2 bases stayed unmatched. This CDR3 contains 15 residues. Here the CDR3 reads CASSGGLAGAYEQYF. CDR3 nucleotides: TGTGCCAGCAGTGGAGGACTAGCGGGAGCCTACGAGCAGTACTTC.

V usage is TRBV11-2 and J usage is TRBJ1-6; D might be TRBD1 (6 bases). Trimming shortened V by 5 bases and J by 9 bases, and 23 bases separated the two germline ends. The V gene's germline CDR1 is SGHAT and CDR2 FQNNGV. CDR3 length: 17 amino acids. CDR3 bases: TGTGCCAGCAGCACAGTGGTATGGCAGGGGAATCGTTCACCCCTCCACTTT. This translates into CASSTVVWQGNRSPLHF.

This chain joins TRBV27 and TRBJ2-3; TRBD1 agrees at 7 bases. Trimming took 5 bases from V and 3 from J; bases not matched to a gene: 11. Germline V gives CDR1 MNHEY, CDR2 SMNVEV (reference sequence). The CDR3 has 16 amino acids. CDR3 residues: CASSALTGFRTDTQYF. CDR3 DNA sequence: TGTGCCAGCAGTGCTTTGACAGGGTTTCGTACAGATACGCAGTATTTT.

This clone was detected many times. The CDR3 here is CASSFTSGGEQFF. The CDR3 bases are TGTGCCAGCAGTTTTACTAGCGGAGGTGAGCAGTTCTTC. The chain is built from TRBV28 and TRBJ2-1; 8 bases are a match to TRBD2. The germline V gene has CDR1 MDHEN and CDR2 SYDVKM. This CDR3 comprises 13 residues. Trimming took 3 bases from V and 9 from J; bases not matched to a gene: 4. The full variable domain, in which reference TRBV28 and TRBJ2-1 provide the parts outside the CDR3, is DVKVTQSSRYLVKRTGEKVFLECVQDMDHENMFWYRQDPGLGLRLIYFSYDVKMKEKGDIPEGYSVSREKKERFSLILESASTNQTSMYLCASSFTSGGEQFFGPGTRLTVL.

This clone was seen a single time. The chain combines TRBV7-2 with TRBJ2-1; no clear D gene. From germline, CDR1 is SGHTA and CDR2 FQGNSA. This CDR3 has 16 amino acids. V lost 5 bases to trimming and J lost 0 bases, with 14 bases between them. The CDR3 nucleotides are TGTGCCAGCAGCCAGTATCCTGCTAGCTCCTACAATGAGCAGTTCTTC. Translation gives CASSQYPASSYNEQFF.

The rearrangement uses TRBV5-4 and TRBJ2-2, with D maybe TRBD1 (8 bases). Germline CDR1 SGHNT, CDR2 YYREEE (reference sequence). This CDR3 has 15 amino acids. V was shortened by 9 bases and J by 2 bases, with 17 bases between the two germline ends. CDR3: CAITGGQDNTGELFF. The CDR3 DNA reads TGTGCCATAACGGGGGGACAGGATAACACCGGGGAGCTGTTTTTT.

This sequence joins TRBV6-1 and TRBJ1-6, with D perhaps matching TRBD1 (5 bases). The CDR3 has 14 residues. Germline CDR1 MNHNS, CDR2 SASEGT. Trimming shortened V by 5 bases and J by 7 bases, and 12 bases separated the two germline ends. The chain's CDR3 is CASSLQGENSPLHF. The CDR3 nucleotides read TGTGCCAGCAGTTTGCAGGGTGAGAATTCACCCCTCCACTTT.

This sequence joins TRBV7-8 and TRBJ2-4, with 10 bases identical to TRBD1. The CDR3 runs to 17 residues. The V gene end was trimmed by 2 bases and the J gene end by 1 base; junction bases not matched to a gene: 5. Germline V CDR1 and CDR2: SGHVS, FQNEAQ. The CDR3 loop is CASSLPPGQGAKNIQYF. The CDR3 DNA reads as TGTGCCAGCAGCTTACCACCGGGACAGGGGGCCAAAAACATTCAGTACTTC.

CDR3 in amino acids: CASSVATGLAGADTQYF. CDR3 nucleotide sequence: TGTGCCAGCAGCGTAGCTACGGGACTAGCGGGAGCAGATACGCAGTATTTT. This rearrangement joins TRBV9 to TRBJ2-3; 14 positions match TRBD2. This CDR3 contains 17 residues. The trim removed 0 bases at V and 4 bases at J, leaving 4 bases unmatched. Germline-derived CDR1 and CDR2 are SGDLS and YYNGEE.

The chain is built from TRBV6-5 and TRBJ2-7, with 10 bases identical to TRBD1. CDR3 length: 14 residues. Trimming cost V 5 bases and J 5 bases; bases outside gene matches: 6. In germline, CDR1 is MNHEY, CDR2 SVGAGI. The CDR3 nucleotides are TGTGCCAGCAGTCCGACCGGGACAGGGGACGAGCAGTACTTC. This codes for CASSPTGTGDEQYF.

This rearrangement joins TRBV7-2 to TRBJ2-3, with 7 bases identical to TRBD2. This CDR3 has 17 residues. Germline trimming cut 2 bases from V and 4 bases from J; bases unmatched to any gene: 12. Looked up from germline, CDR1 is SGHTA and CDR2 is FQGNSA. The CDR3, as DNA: TGTGCCAGCAGCTTACGGCCTGCAGCGGGAATCTCAGATACGCAGTATTTT. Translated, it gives CASSLRPAAGISDTQYF.